What follows are 3 T cell receptor beta chains derived from one specimen sequenced in a study of blood T cell repertoires in COVID-19. Assay used: immunoSEQ multiplex PCR; TCRdb lists only in-frame clones, some missing. The table lists roughly 76,000 clones, 87% of them singletons. The specimen sequenced was peripheral blood. These receptors were collected from an elderly woman with active or convalescent COVID-19.

This clone was seen a single time. The V gene is TRBV10-2, the J gene TRBJ2-3; 8 bases map to TRBD2. Germline CDR1 reads WSHSY; CDR2 reads SAAADI. The J segment lost 3 bases and the V segment lost 11 bases, leaving 13 bases of the junction unmatched. This CDR3 has 15 amino acids. The CDR3 loop reads CAGADRGGATDTQYF. Here the CDR3 DNA reads TGCGCCGGGGCAGATCGGGGGGGCGCGACAGATACGCAGTATTTT.

The chain couples TRBV7-9 to TRBJ2-6; no firm D call. The germline CDR1 and CDR2 sequences are SEHNR and FQNEAQ (reference sequence). Deletions cut 1 base from V and 1 base from J, with 8 bases between. This CDR3 region has 16 residues. In DNA form, the CDR3 reads TGTGCCAGCAGCTTAGTTCCTCCTTCTGGGGCCAACGTCCTGACTTTC. Amino acids: CASSLVPPSGANVLTF.

The chain combines TRBV6-2 or TRBV6-3 with TRBJ1-1; D remains unclear. The V gene lost 3 bases and the J gene lost 6 bases, with 11 bases spanning the gap. The CDR3 extends over 13 amino acids. From germline, CDR1 is MNHEY and CDR2 SVGEGT. The CDR3 is CASSYTSSAEAFF. The CDR3 nucleotides are TGTGCCAGCAGTTATACGAGTAGCGCTGAAGCTTTCTTT.